These T cell receptor beta chains were read from a single sample in a study of T cells expressing NK-cell markers. One entry per CDR3 protein, without DNA, is what TCRdb gives after re-calling the 5' RACE reads. The sample table sets out 150,000 or so distinct CDR3 sequences. The specimen was blood T cells: a sorted CD56 or NKG2C T cell subset, CD4+ or CD8+ T cells, or bulk PBMC T cells (not recorded which). The receptors stem from a woman in her forties or fifties in good health. CDR3s include the opening cysteine and the closing phenylalanine or tryptophan.

J gene | V gene | CDR3 protein
TRBJ1-1 | TRBV5-1 | CASSHRDVNTEAFF
TRBJ2-1 | TRBV9 | CASSHARGGYDEQFF
TRBJ2-7 | TRBV19 | CASMGGDYEQYF
TRBJ2-5 | TRBV7-9 | CASRTGTSGAQETQYF
TRBJ2-1 | TRBV27 | CASSLSGLGSYNEQFF
TRBJ1-1 | TRBV6-6 | CASSYSRDGGGTEAFF
TRBJ2-7 | TRBV29-1 | CSVESGTSYEQYF
TRBJ1-5 | TRBV7-9 | CASSPRDGGNQPQHF
TRBJ2-1 | TRBV11-3 | CASSLDPRLHSYNEQFF
TRBJ2-1 | TRBV5-1 | CASSLNLGYNEQFF
TRBJ2-7 | TRBV14 | CASSQARGVIRSYEQYF
TRBJ2-2 | TRBV29-1 | CSVEDDIWGPGELFF
TRBJ2-3 | TRBV5-1 | CASSPLPAPATTDTQYF
TRBJ2-3 | TRBV6-6 | CASHSPTDTQYF
TRBJ2-1 | TRBV5-1 | CASSLGTPSYNEQFF
TRBJ2-3 | TRBV11-3 | CASSLDRSGGRYF
TRBJ1-3 | TRBV4-1 | CASSPGQGSGNTIYF
TRBJ2-2 | TRBV24-1 | CATSASGTTGELFF
TRBJ2-3 | TRBV20-1 | CSATPTDASGTDTQYF
TRBJ2-2 | TRBV24-1 | CATSDLLFGELFF
TRBJ2-7 | TRBV13 | CASSTSTGNRYEQYF
TRBJ1-1 | TRBV12-3/TRBV12-4 | CASTLSLGSGAFF
TRBJ2-3 | TRBV14 | CASSQGDKYTDTQYF
TRBJ2-7 | TRBV7-9 | CASEGQRGPEQYF
TRBJ1-1 | TRBV5-1 | CASSDGTAMNTEAFF
TRBJ2-2 | TRBV24-1 | CATAGRVDFAGELFF
TRBJ2-7 | TRBV27 | CASRPRAATSYEQYF
TRBJ2-2 | TRBV6-1 | CASSEARRGHLTGELFF
TRBJ2-1 | TRBV3-1 | CASSLTTSGIGNEQFF
TRBJ2-1 | TRBV12-3/TRBV12-4 | CASSFSREGLQFF
TRBJ2-1 | TRBV12-3/TRBV12-4 | CASSDSGRPYNEQFF
TRBJ2-1 | TRBV27 | CASSLSLAGGPSLDNEQFF
TRBJ2-6 | TRBV4-1 | CASSQARRAGANVLTF
TRBJ1-2 | TRBV4-1 | CASGDSAGAGARYGYTF
TRBJ2-5 | TRBV5-1 | CASSFSGTSTHPLETQYF
TRBJ2-5 | TRBV6-5 | CASSYEPGGQETQYF
TRBJ2-1 | TRBV11-2 | CASSLAVAGAGNEQFF
TRBJ2-7 | TRBV11-2 | CASSPSTSRYEQYF
TRBJ2-5 | TRBV11-3 | CASSLLALGQEKETQYF
TRBJ1-1 | TRBV11-2 | CASAQREGVNTEAFF
TRBJ2-5 | TRBV3-1 | CASSNLLGLAGQETQYF
TRBJ2-3 | TRBV7-9 | CASSLPGRPASTDTQYF
TRBJ1-1 | TRBV6-5 | CASSYSSGRGQRSTEAFF